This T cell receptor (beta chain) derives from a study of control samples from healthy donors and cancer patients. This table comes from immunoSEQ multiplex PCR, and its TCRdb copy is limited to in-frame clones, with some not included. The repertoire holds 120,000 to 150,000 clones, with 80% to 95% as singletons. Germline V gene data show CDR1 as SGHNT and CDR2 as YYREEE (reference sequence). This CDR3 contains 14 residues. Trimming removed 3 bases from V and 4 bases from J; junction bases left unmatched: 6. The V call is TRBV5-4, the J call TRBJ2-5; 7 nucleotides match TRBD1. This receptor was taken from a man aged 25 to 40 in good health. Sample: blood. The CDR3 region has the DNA TGTGCCAGCAGCTACCGGACAGGCCGAGAGACCCAGTACTTC. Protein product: CASSYRTGRETQYF. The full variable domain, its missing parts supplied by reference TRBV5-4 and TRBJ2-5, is ETGVTQSPTHLIKTRGQQVTLRCSSQSGHNTVSWYQQALGQGPQFIFQYYREEENGRGNFPPRFSGLQFPNYSSELNVNALELDDSALYLCASSYRTGRETQYFGPGTRLLVL.